One sample yielded the 24 T cell receptor beta chains listed below, sequenced in a study of blood T cell repertoires in COVID-19. This table comes from immunoSEQ multiplex PCR, and its TCRdb copy is limited to in-frame clones, with some not included. The data show 76,000 or so clones, over 75% seen once. Material for sequencing was peripheral blood. All receptors come from a man aged 50-59 years with acute or convalescent COVID-19.

V gene TRBV9 combines with J gene TRBJ1-3; 7 bases line up with TRBD1. V gave up 3 bases and J gave up 0 bases; unmatched junction bases: 6. Looked up from germline, CDR1 is SGDLS and CDR2 is YYNGEE. This CDR3 spans 16 amino acids. DNA for the CDR3: TGTGCCAGCAGCGACCAGGGGGTCCGCTCTGGAAACACCATATATTTT. Encoded protein: CASSDQGVRSGNTIYF.

The CDR3 coding sequence is TGTGCCAGCTCCCAGGTACAGGTCACTGAAGCTTTCTTT. Protein: CASSQVQVTEAFF. V is TRBV3-1 (or the pseudogene TRBV3-2) and J is TRBJ1-1; D may be TRBD1 (5 bases). The CDR3 has 13 residues. Germline V lookup: CDR1 LGHDT, CDR2 YNNKEL (reference sequence). Trimming cost V 8 bases and J 4 bases, with 14 bases left between them.

This clone was counted a few times. V and J are TRBV5-1 and TRBJ1-1; TRBD1 matches at 8 bases. Trimming at V came to 4 bases and at J to 1 base, leaving 15 bases not matched to a gene. This CDR3 has 18 amino acids. The germline gives CDR1 SGHRS, CDR2 YFSETQ. CDR3 loop: CASSRGGRTGRPNTEAFF. In DNA, the CDR3 is TGCGCCAGCAGCCGAGGAGGCCGGACAGGGAGACCGAACACTGAAGCTTTCTTT.

This chain connects TRBV5-6 to TRBJ1-5; D possibly corresponds to TRBD1 (6 bases). V was cut by 2 bases and J by 1 base, with 10 bases left in between. Germline loops: CDR1 SGHDT, CDR2 YYEEEE. The CDR3 runs to 15 residues. The CDR3 bases are TGTGCCAGCAGCTTCAGGGGTTCAAGCAATCAGCCCCAGCATTTT. This encodes CASSFRGSSNQPQHF. Complete variable domain (other parts from reference TRBV5-6 and TRBJ1-5): DAGVTQSPTHLIKTRGQQVTLRCSPKSGHDTVSWYQQALGQGPQFIFQYYEEEERQRGNFPDRFSGHQFPNYSSELNVNALLLGDSALYLCASSFRGSSNQPQHFGDGTRLSIL.

V gene TRBV29-1 combines with J gene TRBJ2-2; 11 bases fit TRBD1. Germline CDR1 SQVTM, CDR2 ANQGSEA. The CDR3 length is 16 residues. V gave up 3 bases and J gave up 4 bases; unmatched junction bases: 7. The CDR3 coding sequence is TGCAGCGTTGACTGGACAGGGGGCGTCCGCACCGGGGAGCTGTTTTTT. Its protein is CSVDWTGGVRTGELFF.

The CDR3 region is CASSLAQDLTTDTQYF. For the CDR3, the DNA is TGTGCCAGCAGTTTAGCTCAGGATCTCACCACAGATACGCAGTATTTT. The genes are TRBV27 and TRBJ2-3; D remains unclear. The V and J ends lost 2 bases and 2 bases respectively, with 14 bases between them. The germline gives CDR1 MNHEY, CDR2 SMNVEV (reference sequence). CDR3 size: 16 residues.

This chain uses TRBV2 with TRBJ1-2; maybe TRBD1 (5 bases). This CDR3 is 12 amino acids long. Trimming removed 5 bases from V and 6 bases from J, with 10 bases in between. CDR1 and CDR2 (germline): SNHLY, FYNNEI. This chain's CDR3 is CASSQVGDGYTF. The DNA of the CDR3 is TGTGCCAGCAGTCAAGTAGGGGATGGCTACACCTTC.

The rearrangement uses TRBV4-3 and TRBJ2-3; tentative D call: TRBD1 (6 bases). There are 15 residues in the CDR3. The germline gives CDR1 LGHNA, CDR2 YSLEER. With 4 bases removed from V and 6 bases from J, the gap between germline ends came to 17 bases. CDR3 sequence reads: CASSPRTESTDTQYF. In DNA, the CDR3 is TGCGCCAGCAGCCCTCGGACAGAATCCACGGATACGCAGTATTTT.

DNA for the CDR3: TGCAGCGTTGAAGGTGACAGTTACGAGCAGTACTTC. Translating it yields CSVEGDSYEQYF. This chain uses TRBV29-1 with TRBJ2-7; tentatively, D is TRBD1 (5 bases). Germline CDR1 and CDR2: SQVTM and ANQGSEA. This CDR3 spans 12 amino acids. V was trimmed by 1 base and J by 4 bases, leaving 8 bases between them.

J is TRBJ2-6 and V is TRBV4-3; TRBD1 might be the D (5 bases). Germline V gives CDR1 LGHNA, CDR2 YSLEER. The CDR3 is made up of 15 amino acids. V was clipped by 1 base and J by 4 bases, with 8 bases between them. CDR3 bases: TGCGCCAGCAGCCAAGGGGGCTCAGGGGCCAACGTCCTGACTTTC. It translates to CASSQGGSGANVLTF.

In its sample, this clone was seen a few times. The CDR3 region has the DNA TGTGCCAGCCAGGAGGGGACAGGGACAATCTACGAGCAGTACTTC. This sequence encodes CASQEGTGTIYEQYF. The V gene is TRBV18, the J gene TRBJ2-7; 9 bases fit TRBD1. The CDR3 loop spans 15 amino acids. Trimming took 8 bases from V and 3 from J; bases not matched to a gene: 11. CDR1 is KGHSH, CDR2 LQKENI, per germline.

V gene TRBV27 combines with J gene TRBJ1-2; D possibly corresponds to TRBD1 (5 bases). Germline V gene sequence: CDR1 MNHEY, CDR2 SMNVEV (reference sequence). CDR3 size: 15 residues. V dropped 5 bases and J dropped 2 bases, with 15 bases sitting between them. The CDR3: CASSALFGGNYGYTF. The CDR3 DNA reads TGTGCCAGCAGTGCCTTATTCGGGGGGAACTATGGCTACACCTTC.

V usage is TRBV5-5 and J usage is TRBJ1-5; D is ambiguous. This CDR3 has 17 residues. V was shortened by 0 bases and J by 4 bases, with 17 bases between the two germline ends. Germline V gene lookup returns CDR1 SGHKS and CDR2 YYEKEE (reference sequence). The CDR3 sequence is CASSLGRSLSGNQPQHF. CDR3 coding DNA: TGTGCCAGCAGCTTGGGGCGGTCCCTCTCCGGAAATCAGCCCCAGCATTTT.

This sequence joins TRBV5-1 and TRBJ1-2; possible D gene TRBD1, 6 bases. Trimming pared 0 bases from V and 4 bases from J, leaving 13 bases between. Germline CDR1 reads SGHRS; CDR2 reads YFSETQ. The CDR3 extends over 15 amino acids. CDR3 loop: CASSLGQARSYGYTF. CDR3 sequence (DNA): TGCGCCAGCAGCTTGGGACAGGCTCGGAGCTATGGCTACACCTTC.

This clone was seen only once. This chain uses TRBV7-2 with TRBJ1-5; D may be TRBD1 (5 bases). V was shortened by 5 bases and J by 9 bases, with 14 bases between the two germline ends. The germline CDR1 and CDR2 sequences are SGHTA and FQGNSA. The CDR3 is 13 amino acids. CDR3 coding DNA: TGTGCCAGCAGCCTCTCAGGGCTTGGGCCCCAGCATTTT. This sequence encodes CASSLSGLGPQHF.

J is TRBJ2-5 and V is TRBV28; D is perhaps TRBD2 (6 bases). V was trimmed by 6 bases and J by 2 bases, leaving 16 bases between them. Looked up from germline, CDR1 is MDHEN and CDR2 is SYDVKM. This CDR3 is 15 amino acids long. The CDR3 reads CASSPWGGGQETQYF. The CDR3 DNA follows: TGTGCCAGCAGCCCATGGGGTGGAGGGCAAGAGACCCAGTACTTC. Full variable domain (missing parts from reference TRBV28 and TRBJ2-5): DVKVTQSSRYLVKRTGEKVFLECVQDMDHENMFWYRQDPGLGLRLIYFSYDVKMKEKGDIPEGYSVSREKKERFSLILESASTNQTSMYLCASSPWGGGQETQYFGPGTRLLVL.

The chain carries TRBV6-1 and TRBJ1-1; TRBD1 might be the D (5 bases). Trimming stripped 7 bases from V and 1 base from J, with 7 bases between. The germline V gene has CDR1 MNHNS and CDR2 SASEGT. The CDR3 consists of 12 residues. The CDR3 sequence: CASKGANTEAFF. In nucleotides, the CDR3 is TGTGCCAGCAAAGGGGCGAACACTGAAGCTTTCTTT.

This rearrangement joins TRBV28 to TRBJ1-5; 10 positions agree with TRBD1. The CDR3 runs to 15 residues. V lost 2 bases, J lost 5 bases, and 3 bases stayed unmatched. Germline V CDR1 and CDR2: MDHEN, SYDVKM. The CDR3 DNA is TGTGCCAGCAGTTTAGGTGGGACAGGGGATCAGCCCCAGCATTTT. Its translation is CASSLGGTGDQPQHF. The full variable domain, its missing parts supplied by reference TRBV28 and TRBJ1-5, is DVKVTQSSRYLVKRTGEKVFLECVQDMDHENMFWYRQDPGLGLRLIYFSYDVKMKEKGDIPEGYSVSREKKERFSLILESASTNQTSMYLCASSLGGTGDQPQHFGDGTRLSIL.

The CDR3 is CASISNTEAFF. In DNA, the CDR3 is TGTGCCAGCATTTCTAACACTGAAGCTTTCTTT. This sequence joins TRBV27 and TRBJ1-1; D ambiguous. Germline CDR1 and CDR2: MNHEY and SMNVEV (reference sequence). The CDR3 length is 11 residues. V was shortened by 7 bases and J by 2 bases, with 5 bases between the two germline ends.

This chain uses TRBV19 with TRBJ2-1; TRBD1 aligns across 9 bases. CDR3 length: 15 residues. Germline V gene lookup returns CDR1 LNHDA and CDR2 SQIVND (reference sequence). V gave up 7 bases and J gave up 8 bases; unmatched junction bases: 12. The CDR3 nucleotides are TGTGCCAGTAATACCGGGACAGGGAGAGTCCATGAGCAGTTCTTC. As protein: CASNTGTGRVHEQFF.

The rearrangement links TRBV27 to TRBJ2-3; D is possibly TRBD2 (6 bases). CDR1 and CDR2 from the germline V gene are MNHEY and SMNVEV (reference sequence). CDR3 length equals 14 residues. The V gene lost 6 bases and the J gene lost 6 bases, with 16 bases spanning the gap. The CDR3 is CASRRGGFYDTQYF. Written as DNA, the CDR3 is TGTGCCAGCAGACGTGGGGGGTTCTATGATACGCAGTATTTT.

The gene calls are TRBV2 and TRBJ2-5; TRBD1 matches at 10 bases. V lost 10 bases, J lost 5 bases, and 13 bases stayed unmatched. In germline, CDR1 is SNHLY, CDR2 FYNNEI. The CDR3 consists of 15 residues. Here the CDR3 DNA reads TGTGCCACCAGGGACAGGGGACGGAGTATGGAGACCCAGTACTTC. Amino acids: CATRDRGRSMETQYF.

This chain uses TRBV29-1 with TRBJ2-7, with TRBD2 identical over 7 bases. Germline assignment: CDR1 SQVTM and CDR2 ANQGSEA. This CDR3 spans 11 amino acids. With 7 bases clipped from V and 3 bases from J, the junction kept 3 bases outside the gene matches. The CDR3 protein is CSGGEGYEQYF. The CDR3 nucleotides are TGCAGCGGGGGGGAGGGCTACGAGCAGTACTTC.

This chain joins TRBV11-3 and TRBJ2-7; D is possibly TRBD1 (5 bases). The CDR3 extends over 13 amino acids. V lost 4 bases, J lost 5 bases, and 12 bases lay in between. Per the germline V gene, CDR1 is SGHNT and CDR2 is YENEEA. CDR3 sequence: CASSSNQGNEQYF. CDR3 coding DNA: TGTGCCAGCAGCTCGAACCAGGGAAACGAGCAGTACTTC.